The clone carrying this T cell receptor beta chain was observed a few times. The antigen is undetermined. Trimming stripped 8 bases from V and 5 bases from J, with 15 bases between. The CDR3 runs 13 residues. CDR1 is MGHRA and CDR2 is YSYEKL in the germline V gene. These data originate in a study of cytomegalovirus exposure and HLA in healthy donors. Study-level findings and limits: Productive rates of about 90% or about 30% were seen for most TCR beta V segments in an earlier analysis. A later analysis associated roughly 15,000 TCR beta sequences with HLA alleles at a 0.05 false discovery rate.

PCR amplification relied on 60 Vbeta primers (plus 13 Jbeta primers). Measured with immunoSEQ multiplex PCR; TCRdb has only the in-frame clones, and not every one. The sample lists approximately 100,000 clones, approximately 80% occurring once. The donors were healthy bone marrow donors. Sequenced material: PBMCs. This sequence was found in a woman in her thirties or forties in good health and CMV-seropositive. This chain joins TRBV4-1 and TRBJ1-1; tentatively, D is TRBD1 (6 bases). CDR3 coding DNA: TGCGCCAGCCGGCCCACAGGGTTGACTGAAGCTTTCTTT. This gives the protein CASRPTGLTEAFF.